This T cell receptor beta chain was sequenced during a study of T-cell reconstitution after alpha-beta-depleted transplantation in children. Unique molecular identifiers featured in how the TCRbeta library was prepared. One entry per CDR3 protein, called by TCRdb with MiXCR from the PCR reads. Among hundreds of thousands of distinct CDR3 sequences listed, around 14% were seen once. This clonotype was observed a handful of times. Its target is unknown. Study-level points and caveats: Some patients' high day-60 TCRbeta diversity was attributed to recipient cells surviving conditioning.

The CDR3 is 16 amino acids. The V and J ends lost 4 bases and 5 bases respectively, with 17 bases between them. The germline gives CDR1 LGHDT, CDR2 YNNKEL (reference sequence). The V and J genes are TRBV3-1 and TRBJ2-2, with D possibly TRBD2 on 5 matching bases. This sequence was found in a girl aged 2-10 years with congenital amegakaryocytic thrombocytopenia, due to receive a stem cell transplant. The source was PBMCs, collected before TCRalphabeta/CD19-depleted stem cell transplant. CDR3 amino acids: CASSLSFQPGTGELFF. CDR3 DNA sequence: TGTGCCAGCAGCCTTTCATTCCAACCGGGGACCGGGGAGCTGTTTTTT. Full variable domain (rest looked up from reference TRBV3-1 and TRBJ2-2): DTAVSQTPKYLVTQMGNDKSIKCEQNLGHDTMYWYKQDSKKFLKIMFSYNNKELIINETVPNRFSPKSPDKAHLNLHINSLELGDSAVYFCASSLSFQPGTGELFFGEGSRLTVL.